This T cell receptor (beta chain) was captured in a study of blood T cell repertoires in COVID-19 (dated by TCRdb to the early 2020s). Regarding the study in general: Samples from collaborators originated in the United States, Italy and Spain and spanned both the acute and convalescent phases of COVID-19. The material from the prospective study consisted of cDNA or gDNA derived from T cells, B-cell-depleted T cells, or PBMCs. Subjects who had been exposed to COVID-19, were actively infected with it, or had recovered from it provided the deeply sampled blood TCRbeta repertoires that made up the dataset. A freely available public database, intended as a resource for researchers studying the immune response to SARS-CoV-2, is where the repertoires were released. Samples came from the ongoing ImmuneRACE study (first 160 participants) plus 1,254 subjects from 6 global collaborators. Sample metadata almost always included a de-identified subject ID, COVID-19 status, age in years and sex. Where available, HLA class I and class II types were taken from metadata supplied by the sample provider and were not determined by assay-based typing.

The germline V gene (reference sequence) provides CDR1 LGHDT and CDR2 YNNKEL. The CDR3 goes from the cysteine to the phenylalanine over 14 residues. Left in the record is the CDR3 DNA by itself, 42 bases read in frame from the first base. Trimming takes 4 bases off V and 10 bases off J; junction bases not matched to a gene: 7. Each collaborating institution followed its own protocols to collect whole blood in K2EDTA tubes. For TCRbeta analysis, collaborators shipped samples in one of three forms: frozen whole blood, isolated PBMCs, or DNA extracted from either of those sample types. What the authors observed across the whole study: How much clinical and demographic metadata was included differed by source and by participant, and the metadata was provided uncurated.

TCRbeta CDR3 regions were amplified from genomic DNA by means of the immunoSEQ Assay, a bias-controlled multiplex PCR. From the authors' description of their analysis: Nucleated cell counts per sample were estimated from amplification of reference gene primers within the assay. Sequence reads were collapsed and filtered to measure the absolute abundance of every unique TCRbeta CDR3 rearrangement. Productive Simpson clonality was computed per sample as the square root of Simpson's diversity index over productive rearrangements. Sourced from immuneACCESS, this table was stored by TCRdb with only in-frame sequences that have V and J called. A share of the clones is absent; for the studies checked, an unresolved V gene accounts for under half, and the remainder has no known explanation. The V and J calls and clone size are taken from that table; D and trimming were inferred from the DNA. The sample profile shows about 360,000 clones; roughly four fifths of them were found once. The ten top clones hold around 1% of the sample.

As for this clone: What this receptor recognizes is not known. Base quality data are lacking; no much larger clone is found one base away.

The material sequenced was peripheral blood. This clonotype was sampled from a human donor with acute or convalescent COVID-19. The donor label of this sample is uncertain. The rearranged chain carries TRBV3-1 (or the pseudogene TRBV3-2) and TRBJ1-4; 9 central bases correspond to TRBD1. The CDR3: CASSPRDRVGKLFF. The sequenced DNA is TGTGCCAGCAGCCCCCGGGACAGGGTCGGAAAACTGTTTTTT.